These T cell receptor beta chains were read from a single sample in a study of shared T cell receptors in the human thymus. The assay was immunoSEQ multiplex PCR, and TCRdb's table has in-frame clones only and misses some. The table records about 710,000 clones, around 87% of them present only once. The data were also submitted as part of a second study, on human thymus T cells.

The specimen sequenced was thymocytes. The receptors here all came from a boy under two years old with a congenital heart defect. CDR3s include the opening cysteine and the closing phenylalanine or tryptophan. A D gene is named only where the DNA matches it firmly. A row's size may be missing; if present it is once, few, many or a size class.

TRBJ2-7 | . | . | TRBV11-2 | TGTGCCAGCAGCACCAGGACTATCTTCTACGAGCAGTACTTC | CASSTRTIFYEQYF
TRBJ1-2 | TRBD1 | once | TRBV25-1 | TGTGCCAGCAGGGAAACGGGACAGGGGGCCCCCGGCTACACCTTC | CASRETGQGAPGYTF
TRBJ1-4 | TRBD1 | . | TRBV14 | TGTGCCAGCAGCCAATCCACCGGGACAGCTAATGAAAAACTGTTTTTT | CASSQSTGTANEKLFF
TRBJ1-4 | . | . | TRBV9 | TGTGCCAGCAGCCCCAGGGGCCAGGAAATTAATGAAAAACTGTTTTTT | CASSPRGQEINEKLFF
TRBJ2-7 | . | . | TRBV4-3 | TGCGCCAGCAGCACAGGGTTGCAATACGAGCAGTACTTC | CASSTGLQYEQYF
TRBJ2-4 | . | . | TRBV7-9 | TGTGCCAGCAGCTCCCATGGGTCCAGGTATCCAGCCAAAAACATTCAGTACTTC | CASSSHGSRYPAKNIQYF
TRBJ2-3 | TRBD1 | . | TRBV27 | TGTGCCAGCAGTTTACGGACAGGGGGGGATACGCAGTATTTT | CASSLRTGGDTQYF
TRBJ2-7 | TRBD2 | . | TRBV28 | TGTGCCAGCAGTTCCCGACTAGCGGGATTGGGTCCCTACGAGCAGTACTTC | CASSSRLAGLGPYEQYF
TRBJ1-1 | . | . | TRBV5-1 | TGCGCCAGCAGATCCGGGACACCGGAGGTAACTGAAGCTTTCTTT | CASRSGTPEVTEAFF
TRBJ2-3 | TRBD1 | . | TRBV11-2 | TGTGCCAGCAGCTTATCCGGGACAGGGGGCGCATGGGCCACAGATACGCAGTATTTT | CASSLSGTGGAWATDTQYF
TRBJ2-2 | TRBD2 | . | TRBV23-1 | TGCGCCAGCAGGGGGACTAGGGACACCGGGGAGCTGTTTTTT | CASRGTRDTGELFF